The source of this T cell receptor (beta chain) is a study of molecular identifiers for immune sequencing clone quantification. As for the study in general: In replicates, RNA from roughly 20,000 or 100,000 naive CD8 cells was split five ways, four sequenced. Overall study results and limits: Over 98% of effector molecules, but under 1% in naive cells, were held by clones with more than 20 RNA copies.

V lost 8 bases to trimming and J lost 0 bases, with 21 bases between them. Germline CDR1 reads SGHVS; CDR2 reads FNYEAQ. This CDR3 has 17 residues. MiXCR, run by TCRdb on the PCR reads, gives a single entry per CDR3 protein. The sample lists over 600,000 distinct CDR3 sequences, 15% to 20% occurring once. Source material for naive CD8 libraries was about 17,000 to 1,100,000 sorted cells, with 10%, 30% or 50% RNA. Worth noting for this clonotype: The target antigen is unknown.

V is TRBV7-6 and J is TRBJ2-3; D is uncertain. The sequence derives from a human donor in good health. Some libraries in this study had Jurkat cell RNA spiked in. Sequenced sample: naive CD8+ T cells from blood, with Jurkat cell RNA spiked in. Subset here: FACS-sorted CD8+CD4-CCR7+CD45RA+ naive T cells. As DNA, the CDR3 is TGTGCCAGCGGCTCCCCCGATGGAGCGTCTAGCACAGATACGCAGTATTTT. Protein product: CASGSPDGASSTDTQYF.